This note documents a single TCR beta chain sequence. The source of the sample is a study of blood T cell repertoires in COVID-19. Study background: Sites in the United States, Italy and Spain provided acute and convalescent COVID-19 samples. Sample material is recorded as cDNA or gDNA derived from T cells, B-cell-depleted T cells, or PBMCs.

This CDR3 region has 17 residues. V dropped 3 bases and J dropped 5; count of bases not matched to a gene: 10. CDR1 is MNHEY and CDR2 is SMNVEV in the germline V gene (reference sequence). How the authors handled the data: How many nucleated cells were present was estimated from reference gene primer amplification. Generated by immunoSEQ multiplex PCR, the TCRdb table keeps only in-frame clones and is missing some. V and J calls and clone size are as listed in that table; D and trimming were resolved from the DNA. In the table there are about 260,000 clones, more than 85% of which are singletons. The V gene is TRBV27, the J gene TRBJ1-6; 7 bases line up with TRBD1. The specimen sequenced was peripheral blood. The sequence came from an older woman with COVID-19, enrolled during active disease. The CDR3 nucleotides read TGTGCCAGCAGTTTTTCCTTTGTGGGACAGCATAATTCACCCCTCCACTTT. This encodes CASSFSFVGQHNSPLHF.